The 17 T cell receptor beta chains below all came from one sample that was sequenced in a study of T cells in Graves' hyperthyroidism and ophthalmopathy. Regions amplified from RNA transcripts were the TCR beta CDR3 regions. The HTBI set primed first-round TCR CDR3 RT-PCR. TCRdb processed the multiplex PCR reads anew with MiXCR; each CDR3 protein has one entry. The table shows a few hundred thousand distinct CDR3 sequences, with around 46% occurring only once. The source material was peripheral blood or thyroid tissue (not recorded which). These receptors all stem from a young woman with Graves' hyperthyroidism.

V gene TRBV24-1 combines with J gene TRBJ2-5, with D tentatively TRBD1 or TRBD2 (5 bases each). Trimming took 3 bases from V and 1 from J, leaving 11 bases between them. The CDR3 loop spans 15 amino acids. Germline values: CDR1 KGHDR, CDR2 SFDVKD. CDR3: CATSDHGAPQETQYF. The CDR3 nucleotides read TGTGCCACCAGTGATCACGGGGCACCCCAAGAGACCCAGTACTTC.

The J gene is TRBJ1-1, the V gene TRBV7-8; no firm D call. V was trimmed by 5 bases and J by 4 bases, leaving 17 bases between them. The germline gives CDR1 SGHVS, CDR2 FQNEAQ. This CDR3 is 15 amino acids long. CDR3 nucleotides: TGTGCCAGCAGCCTTTCGCGGGGAGGATCCACTGAAGCTTTCTTT. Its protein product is CASSLSRGGSTEAFF.

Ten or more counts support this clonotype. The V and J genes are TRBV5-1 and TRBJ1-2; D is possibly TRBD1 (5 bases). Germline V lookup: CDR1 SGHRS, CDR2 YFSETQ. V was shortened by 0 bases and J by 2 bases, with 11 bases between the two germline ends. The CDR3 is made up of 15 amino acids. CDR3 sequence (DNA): TGCGCCAGCAGCTTGGCGTCAGGGATGAACTATGGCTACACCTTC. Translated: CASSLASGMNYGYTF.

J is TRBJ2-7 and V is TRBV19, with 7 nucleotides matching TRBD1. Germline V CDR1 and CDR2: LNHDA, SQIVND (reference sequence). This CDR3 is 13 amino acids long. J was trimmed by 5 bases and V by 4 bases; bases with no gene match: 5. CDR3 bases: TGTGCCAGTAGTACCCTCGACAGGGACGAGCAGTACTTC. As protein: CASSTLDRDEQYF.

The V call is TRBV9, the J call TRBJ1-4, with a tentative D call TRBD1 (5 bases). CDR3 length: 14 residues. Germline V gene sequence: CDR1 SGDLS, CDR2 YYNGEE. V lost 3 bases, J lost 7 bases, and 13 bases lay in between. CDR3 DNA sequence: TGTGCCAGCAGCGCGGGACTAGCGGGTGAAAAACTGTTTTTT. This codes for CASSAGLAGEKLFF.

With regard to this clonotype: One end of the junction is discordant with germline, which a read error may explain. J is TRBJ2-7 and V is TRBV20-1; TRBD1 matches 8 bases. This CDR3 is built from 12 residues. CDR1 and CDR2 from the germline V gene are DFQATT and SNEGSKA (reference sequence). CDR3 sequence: CSAAGGSYERNF. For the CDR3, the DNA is TGCAGTGCTGCAGGGGGCTCCTACGAGCGGAACTTC.

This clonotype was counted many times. The CDR3 nucleotides read TGTGCCAGCAGTGTACAGGGCTTGGATCAGCCCCAGCATTTT. It is translated as CASSVQGLDQPQHF. J is TRBJ1-5 and V is TRBV2; maybe TRBD1 (6 bases). The V end lost 4 bases, the J end lost 5 bases, and 12 bases lay between the germline ends. The CDR3 is 14 residues long. From germline, CDR1 is SNHLY and CDR2 FYNNEI.

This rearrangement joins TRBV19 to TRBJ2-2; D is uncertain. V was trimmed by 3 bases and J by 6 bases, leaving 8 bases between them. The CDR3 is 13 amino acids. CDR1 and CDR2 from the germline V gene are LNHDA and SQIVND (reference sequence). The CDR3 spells CASSIPVAGELFF. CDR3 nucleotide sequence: TGTGCCAGTAGTATCCCTGTGGCCGGGGAGCTGTTTTTT.

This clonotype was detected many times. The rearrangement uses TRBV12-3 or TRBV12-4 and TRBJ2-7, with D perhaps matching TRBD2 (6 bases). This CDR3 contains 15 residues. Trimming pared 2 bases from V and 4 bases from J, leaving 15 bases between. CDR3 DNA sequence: TGTGCCAGCAGTTTAAAGGAGGGACCGAGGTACGAGCAGTACTTC. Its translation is CASSLKEGPRYEQYF.

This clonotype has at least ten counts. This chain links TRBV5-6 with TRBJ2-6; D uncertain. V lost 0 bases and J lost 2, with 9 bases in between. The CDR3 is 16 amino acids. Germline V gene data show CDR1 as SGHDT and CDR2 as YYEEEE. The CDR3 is CASSLGPPPGANVLTF. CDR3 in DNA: TGTGCCAGCAGCTTGGGCCCCCCCCCTGGGGCCAACGTCCTGACTTTC.

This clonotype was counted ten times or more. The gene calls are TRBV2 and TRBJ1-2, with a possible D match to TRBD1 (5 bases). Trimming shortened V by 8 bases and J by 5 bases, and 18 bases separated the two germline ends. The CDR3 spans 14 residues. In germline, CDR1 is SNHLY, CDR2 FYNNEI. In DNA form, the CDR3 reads TGTGCCAGCCCCCCTGAGGGACTCGTTTATGGCTACACCTTC. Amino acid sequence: CASPPEGLVYGYTF.

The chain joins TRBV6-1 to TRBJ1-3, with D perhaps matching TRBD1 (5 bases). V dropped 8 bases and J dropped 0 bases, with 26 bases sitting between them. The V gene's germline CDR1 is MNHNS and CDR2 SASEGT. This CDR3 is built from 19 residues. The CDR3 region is CASGSTPLKLGPSGNTIYF. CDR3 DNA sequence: TGTGCCAGCGGCTCGACACCTTTGAAACTGGGGCCCTCTGGAAACACCATATATTTT.

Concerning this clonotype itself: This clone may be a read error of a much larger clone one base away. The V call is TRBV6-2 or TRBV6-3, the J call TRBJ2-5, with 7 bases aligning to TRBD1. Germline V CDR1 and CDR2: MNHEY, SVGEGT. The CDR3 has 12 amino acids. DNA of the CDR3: TGTGTCAGCAGTTTTGACAGGGTGAAGCAGTACTTC. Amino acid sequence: CVSSFDRVKQYF.

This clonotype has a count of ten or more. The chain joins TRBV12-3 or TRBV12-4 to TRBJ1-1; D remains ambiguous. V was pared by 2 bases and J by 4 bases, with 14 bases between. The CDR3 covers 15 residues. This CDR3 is CASSLRPSRSTEAFF. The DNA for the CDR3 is TGTGCCAGCAGTTTACGACCCTCCAGGTCCACTGAAGCTTTCTTT.

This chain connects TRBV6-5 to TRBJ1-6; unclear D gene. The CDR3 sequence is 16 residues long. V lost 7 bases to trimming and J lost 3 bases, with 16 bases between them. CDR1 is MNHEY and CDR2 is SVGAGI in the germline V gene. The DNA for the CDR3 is TGTGCCAGCACCGACCGGGTCGAATTCTATAATTCACCCCTCCACTTT. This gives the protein CASTDRVEFYNSPLHF.

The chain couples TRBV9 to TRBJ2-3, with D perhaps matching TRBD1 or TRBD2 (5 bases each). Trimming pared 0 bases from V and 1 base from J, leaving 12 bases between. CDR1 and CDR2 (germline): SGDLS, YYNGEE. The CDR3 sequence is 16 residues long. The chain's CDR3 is CASSVEGAEGTDTQYF. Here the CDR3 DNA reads TGTGCCAGCAGCGTAGAAGGGGCGGAGGGCACAGATACGCAGTATTTT. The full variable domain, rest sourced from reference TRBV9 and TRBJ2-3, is DSGVTQTPKHLITATGQRVTLRCSPRSGDLSVYWYQQSLDQGLQFLIQYYNGEERAKGNILERFSAQQFPDLHSELNLSSLELGDSALYFCASSVEGAEGTDTQYFGPGTRLTVL.

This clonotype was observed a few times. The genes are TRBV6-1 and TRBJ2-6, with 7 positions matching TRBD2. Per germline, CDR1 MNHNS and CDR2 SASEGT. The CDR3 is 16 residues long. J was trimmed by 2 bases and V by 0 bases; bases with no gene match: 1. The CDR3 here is CASSEAGGTGANVLTF. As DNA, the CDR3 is TGTGCCAGCAGTGAAGCGGGGGGGACTGGGGCCAACGTCCTGACTTTC.